Below, one TCR beta chain is given with its context. This CDR3 region has 14 residues. Germline-derived CDR1 and CDR2 are SGHRS and YFSETQ. J gave up 7 bases and V 7 bases, and 12 bases lay outside the gene matches. These data originate in a study of blood T cell repertoires in COVID-19. At the level of the study: PBMCs, B-cell-depleted T cells, or T cells provided the cDNA or gDNA that made up the material.

Repertoires were generated with immunoSEQ multiplex PCR, while TCRdb's copy carries only in-frame clones and drops some. The sample has about 130,000 clones; roughly 80% are singletons. The specimen sequenced was peripheral blood. This clonotype was obtained from a woman aged 60-75 years with acute or convalescent COVID-19. The genes are TRBV5-1 and TRBJ2-3; 7 bases fit TRBD2. The CDR3 loop is CASGGDGGDHTQYF. The DNA of the CDR3 is TGCGCCAGCGGGGGGGATGGCGGTGATCATACGCAGTATTTT.